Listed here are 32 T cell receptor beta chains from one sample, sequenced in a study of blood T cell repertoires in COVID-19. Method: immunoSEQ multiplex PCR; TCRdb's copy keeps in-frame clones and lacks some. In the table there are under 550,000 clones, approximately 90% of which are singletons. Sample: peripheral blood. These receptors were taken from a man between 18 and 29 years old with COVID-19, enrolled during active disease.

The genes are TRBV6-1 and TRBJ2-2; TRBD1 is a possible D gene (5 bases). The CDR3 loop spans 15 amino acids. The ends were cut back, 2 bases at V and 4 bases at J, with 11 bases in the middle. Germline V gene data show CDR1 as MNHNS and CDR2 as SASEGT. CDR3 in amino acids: CASSELGEGTGELFF. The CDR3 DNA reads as TGTGCCAGCAGTGAATTAGGGGAAGGCACCGGGGAGCTGTTTTTT.

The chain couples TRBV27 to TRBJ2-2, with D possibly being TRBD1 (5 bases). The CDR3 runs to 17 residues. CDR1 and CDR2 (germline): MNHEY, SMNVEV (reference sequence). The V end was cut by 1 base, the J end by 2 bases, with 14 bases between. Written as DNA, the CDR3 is TGTGCCAGCAGTTTATGGGGCCCGGAGACCAACACCGGGGAGCTGTTTTTT. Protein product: CASSLWGPETNTGELFF.

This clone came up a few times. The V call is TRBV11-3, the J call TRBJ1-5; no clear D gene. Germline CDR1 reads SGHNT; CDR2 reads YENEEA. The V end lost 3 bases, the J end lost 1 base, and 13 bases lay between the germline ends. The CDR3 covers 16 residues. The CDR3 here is CASSFRCRSSNQPQHF. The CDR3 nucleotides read TGTGCCAGCAGCTTCAGGTGTAGGTCGAGCAATCAGCCCCAGCATTTT.

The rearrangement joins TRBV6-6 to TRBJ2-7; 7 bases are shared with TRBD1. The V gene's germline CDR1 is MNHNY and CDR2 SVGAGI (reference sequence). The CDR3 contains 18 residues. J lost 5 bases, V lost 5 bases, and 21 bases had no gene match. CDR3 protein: CASSHSFGSKGARNEQYF. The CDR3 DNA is TGTGCCAGCAGTCATTCCTTTGGTTCAAAGGGGGCAAGGAACGAGCAGTACTTC.

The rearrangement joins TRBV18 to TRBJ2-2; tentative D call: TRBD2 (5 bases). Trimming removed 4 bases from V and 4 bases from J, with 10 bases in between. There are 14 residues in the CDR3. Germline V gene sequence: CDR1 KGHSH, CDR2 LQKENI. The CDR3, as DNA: TGTGCCAGCTCACGAGGACTGGGCACCGGGGAGCTGTTTTTT. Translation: CASSRGLGTGELFF.

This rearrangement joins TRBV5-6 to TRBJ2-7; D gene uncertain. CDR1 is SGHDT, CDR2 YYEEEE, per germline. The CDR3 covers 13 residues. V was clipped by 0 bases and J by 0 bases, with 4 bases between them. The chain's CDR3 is CASSLVLSYEQYF. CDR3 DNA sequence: TGTGCCAGCAGCTTGGTCCTCTCCTACGAGCAGTACTTC. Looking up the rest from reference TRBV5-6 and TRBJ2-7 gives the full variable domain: DAGVTQSPTHLIKTRGQQVTLRCSPKSGHDTVSWYQQALGQGPQFIFQYYEEEERQRGNFPDRFSGHQFPNYSSELNVNALLLGDSALYLCASSLVLSYEQYFGPGTRLTVT.

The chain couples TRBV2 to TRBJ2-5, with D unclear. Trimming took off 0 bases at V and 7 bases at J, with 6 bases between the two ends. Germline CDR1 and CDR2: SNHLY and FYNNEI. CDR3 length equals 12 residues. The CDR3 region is CASSEASGTQYF. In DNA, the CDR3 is TGTGCCAGCAGTGAAGCGTCAGGGACCCAGTACTTC.

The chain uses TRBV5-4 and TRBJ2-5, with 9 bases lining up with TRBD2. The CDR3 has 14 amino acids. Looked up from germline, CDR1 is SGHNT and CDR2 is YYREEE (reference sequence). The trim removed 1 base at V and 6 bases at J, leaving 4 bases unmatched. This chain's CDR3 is CASSLKTSGQTQYF. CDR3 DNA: TGTGCCAGCAGCTTGAAAACTAGCGGGCAGACCCAGTACTTC. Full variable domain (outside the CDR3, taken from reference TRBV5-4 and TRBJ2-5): ETGVTQSPTHLIKTRGQQVTLRCSSQSGHNTVSWYQQALGQGPQFIFQYYREEENGRGNFPPRFSGLQFPNYSSELNVNALELDDSALYLCASSLKTSGQTQYFGPGTRLLVL.

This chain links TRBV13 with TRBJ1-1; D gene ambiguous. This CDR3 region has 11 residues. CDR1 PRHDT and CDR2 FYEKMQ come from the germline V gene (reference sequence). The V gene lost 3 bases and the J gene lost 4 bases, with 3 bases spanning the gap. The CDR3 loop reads CASSFLTEAFF. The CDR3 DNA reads TGTGCCAGCAGCTTCCTCACTGAAGCTTTCTTT.

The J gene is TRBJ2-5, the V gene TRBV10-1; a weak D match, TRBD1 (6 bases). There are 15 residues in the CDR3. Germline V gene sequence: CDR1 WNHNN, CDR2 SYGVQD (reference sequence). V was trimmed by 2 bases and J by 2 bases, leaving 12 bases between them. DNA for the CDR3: TGCGCCAGCAGTGAGGTCAGGGGTCAACAAGAGACCCAGTACTTC. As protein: CASSEVRGQQETQYF.

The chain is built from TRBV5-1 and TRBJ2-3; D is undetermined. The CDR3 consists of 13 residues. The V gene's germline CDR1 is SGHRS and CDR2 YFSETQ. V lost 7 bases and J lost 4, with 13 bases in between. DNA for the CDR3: TGCGCCAGCCAATTAGTATTATCAGATACGCAGTATTTT. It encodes CASQLVLSDTQYF.

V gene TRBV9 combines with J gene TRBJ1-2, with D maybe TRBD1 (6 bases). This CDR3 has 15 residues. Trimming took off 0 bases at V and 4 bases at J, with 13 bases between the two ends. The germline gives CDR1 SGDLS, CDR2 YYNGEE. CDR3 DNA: TGTGCCAGCAGCGTAGATTTAGGACAGTTCTATGGCTACACCTTC. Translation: CASSVDLGQFYGYTF.

CDR3 amino acids: CASSPGSDTQYF. In DNA, the CDR3 is TGTGCCAGCAGCCCAGGCTCCGATACGCAGTATTTT. The chain couples TRBV5-4 to TRBJ2-3; D gene uncertain. Trimming removed 4 bases from V and 6 bases from J, with 9 bases in between. This CDR3 comprises 12 residues. In germline, CDR1 is SGHNT, CDR2 YYREEE (reference sequence).

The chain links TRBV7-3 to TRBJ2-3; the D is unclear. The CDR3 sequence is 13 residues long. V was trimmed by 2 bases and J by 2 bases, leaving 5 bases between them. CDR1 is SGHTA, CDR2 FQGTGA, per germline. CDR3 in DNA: TGTGCCAGCAGCTTACTCTTCACAGATACGCAGTATTTT. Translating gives CASSLLFTDTQYF.

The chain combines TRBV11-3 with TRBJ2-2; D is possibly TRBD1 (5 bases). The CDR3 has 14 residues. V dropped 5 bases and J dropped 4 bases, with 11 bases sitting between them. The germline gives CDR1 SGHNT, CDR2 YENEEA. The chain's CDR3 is CASSPQGGTGELFF. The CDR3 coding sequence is TGTGCCAGCAGCCCCCAGGGCGGCACCGGGGAGCTGTTTTTT.

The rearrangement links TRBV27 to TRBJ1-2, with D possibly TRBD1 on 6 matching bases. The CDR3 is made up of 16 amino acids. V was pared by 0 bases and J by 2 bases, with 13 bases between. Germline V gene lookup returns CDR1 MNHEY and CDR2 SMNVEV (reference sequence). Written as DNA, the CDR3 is TGTGCCAGCAGTTTATCGATCCCTCAGGGGAACTATGGCTACACCTTC. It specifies CASSLSIPQGNYGYTF.

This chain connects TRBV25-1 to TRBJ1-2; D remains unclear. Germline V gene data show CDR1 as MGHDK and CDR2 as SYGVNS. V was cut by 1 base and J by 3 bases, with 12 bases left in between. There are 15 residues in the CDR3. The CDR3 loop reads CASSELGSGDYGYTF. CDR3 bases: TGTGCCAGCAGTGAATTGGGCAGCGGTGACTATGGCTACACCTTC.

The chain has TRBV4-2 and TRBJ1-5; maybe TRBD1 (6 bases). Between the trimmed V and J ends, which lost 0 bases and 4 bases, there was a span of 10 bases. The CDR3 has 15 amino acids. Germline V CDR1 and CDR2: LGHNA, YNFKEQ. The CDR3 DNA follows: TGTGCCAGCAGCCAAGAACAGGGATTAAATCAGCCCCAGCATTTT. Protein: CASSQEQGLNQPQHF.

CDR3 residues: CASIAGPHAYEQYF. The DNA for the CDR3 is TGCGCCAGCATCGCGGGTCCCCATGCCTACGAGCAGTACTTC. The J gene is TRBJ2-7, the V gene TRBV5-1, with D maybe TRBD2 (5 bases). V was shortened by 6 bases and J by 2 bases, with 15 bases between the two germline ends. Looked up from germline, CDR1 is SGHRS and CDR2 is YFSETQ. The CDR3 extends over 14 amino acids.

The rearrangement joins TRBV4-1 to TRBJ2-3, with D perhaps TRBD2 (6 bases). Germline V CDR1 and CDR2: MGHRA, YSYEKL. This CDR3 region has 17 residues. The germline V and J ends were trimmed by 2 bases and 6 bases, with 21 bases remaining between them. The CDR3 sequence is CASSQPRLSSEEDTQYF. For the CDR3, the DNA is TGCGCCAGCAGCCAACCCCGGCTGTCTAGCGAAGAGGATACGCAGTATTTT.

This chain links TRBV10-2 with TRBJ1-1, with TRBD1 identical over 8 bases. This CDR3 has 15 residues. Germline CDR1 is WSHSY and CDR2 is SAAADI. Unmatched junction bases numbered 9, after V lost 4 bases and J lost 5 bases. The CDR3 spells CASSAIQGERTEAFF. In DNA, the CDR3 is TGCGCCAGCAGTGCGATACAGGGGGAAAGGACTGAAGCTTTCTTT.

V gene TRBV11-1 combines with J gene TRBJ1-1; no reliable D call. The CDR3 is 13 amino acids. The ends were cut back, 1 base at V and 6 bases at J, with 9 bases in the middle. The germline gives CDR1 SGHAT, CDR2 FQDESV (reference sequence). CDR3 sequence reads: CASSLESAAEAFF. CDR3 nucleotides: TGTGCCAGCAGCTTAGAGTCCGCGGCTGAAGCTTTCTTT.

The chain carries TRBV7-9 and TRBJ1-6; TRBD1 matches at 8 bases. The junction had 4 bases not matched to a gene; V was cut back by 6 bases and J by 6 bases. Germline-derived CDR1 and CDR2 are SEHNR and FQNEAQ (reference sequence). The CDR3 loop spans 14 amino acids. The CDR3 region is CASRSGQANSPLHF. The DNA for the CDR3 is TGTGCCAGCAGATCGGGACAGGCTAATTCACCCCTCCACTTT.

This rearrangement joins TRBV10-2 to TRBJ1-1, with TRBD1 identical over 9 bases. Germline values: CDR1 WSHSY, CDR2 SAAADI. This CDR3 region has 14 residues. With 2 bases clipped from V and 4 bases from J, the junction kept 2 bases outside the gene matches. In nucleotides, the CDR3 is TGCGCCAGCAGTGAGGGGGACAGGGCCACTGAAGCTTTCTTT. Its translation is CASSEGDRATEAFF.

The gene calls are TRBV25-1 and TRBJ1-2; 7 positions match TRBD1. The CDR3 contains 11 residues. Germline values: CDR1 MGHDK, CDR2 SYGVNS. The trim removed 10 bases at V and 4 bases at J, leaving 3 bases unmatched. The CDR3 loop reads CATRGAYGYTF. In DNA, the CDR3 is TGTGCCACCAGGGGGGCCTATGGCTACACCTTC.

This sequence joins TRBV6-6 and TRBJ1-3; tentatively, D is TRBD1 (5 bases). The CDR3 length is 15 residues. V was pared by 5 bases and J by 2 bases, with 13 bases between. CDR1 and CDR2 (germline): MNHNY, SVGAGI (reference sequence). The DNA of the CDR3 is TGTGCCAGCAGTCGAGTACAGGAGACTGGAAACACCATATATTTT. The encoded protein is CASSRVQETGNTIYF.

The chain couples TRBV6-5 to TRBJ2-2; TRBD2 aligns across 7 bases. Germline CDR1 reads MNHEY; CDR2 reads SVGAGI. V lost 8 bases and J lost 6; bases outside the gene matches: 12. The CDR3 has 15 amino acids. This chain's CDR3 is CASLFSGLVAGELFF. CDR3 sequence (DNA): TGTGCCAGCTTATTTTCTGGACTAGTCGCCGGGGAGCTGTTTTTT.

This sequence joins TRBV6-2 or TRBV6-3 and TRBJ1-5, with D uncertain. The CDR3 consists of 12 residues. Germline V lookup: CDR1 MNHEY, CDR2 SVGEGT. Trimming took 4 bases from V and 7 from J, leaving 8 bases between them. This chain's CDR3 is CASSSLRQPQHF. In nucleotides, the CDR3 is TGTGCCAGCAGTTCTCTCCGGCAGCCCCAGCATTTT.

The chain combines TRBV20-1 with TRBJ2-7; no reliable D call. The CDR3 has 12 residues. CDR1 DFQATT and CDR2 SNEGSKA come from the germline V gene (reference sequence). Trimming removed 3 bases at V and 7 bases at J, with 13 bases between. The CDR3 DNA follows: TGCAGTGCTAGTCTTGTCACTATGGAGCAGTACTTC. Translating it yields CSASLVTMEQYF.

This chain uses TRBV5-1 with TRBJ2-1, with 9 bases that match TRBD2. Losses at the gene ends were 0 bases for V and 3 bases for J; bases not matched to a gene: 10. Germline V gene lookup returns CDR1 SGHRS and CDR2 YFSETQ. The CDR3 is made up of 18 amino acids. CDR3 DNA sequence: TGCGCCAGCAGCTTGGGTTATGCTAGCGGGAAAAACTACAATGAGCAGTTCTTC. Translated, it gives CASSLGYASGKNYNEQFF.

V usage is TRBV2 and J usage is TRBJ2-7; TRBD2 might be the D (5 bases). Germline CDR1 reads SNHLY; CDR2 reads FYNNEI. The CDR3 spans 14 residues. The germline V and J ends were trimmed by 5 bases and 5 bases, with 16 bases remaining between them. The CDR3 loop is CASSFTGILHEQYF. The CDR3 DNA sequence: TGTGCCAGCAGTTTTACCGGGATCCTCCACGAGCAGTACTTC.

The DNA for the CDR3 is TGTGCCAGCAGCGCCTCCGCGGGGGTCGAGACCCAGTACTTC. The encoded protein is CASSASAGVETQYF. V is TRBV9 and J is TRBJ2-5; 7 positions agree with TRBD2. The germline V gene has CDR1 SGDLS and CDR2 YYNGEE. The J segment lost 5 bases and the V segment lost 3 bases, leaving 7 bases of the junction unmatched. The CDR3 totals 14 residues.